The clone carrying this TCR beta chain appeared many times. The CDR3 loop spans 13 amino acids. Trimming left V 1 base short and J 4 bases short, with 5 bases between. The V gene's germline CDR1 is SNHLY and CDR2 FYNNEI. The data derive from a study of blood T cells in healthy people across ages. Primed by a sample-barcoded 5' primer and a J-beta primer mix, a second PCR proceeded for 7 to 11 cycles. In TCRdb, the 5' RACE reads were re-called with MiXCR into one record per CDR3 protein. This sample has about 1.6 million distinct CDR3 sequences, with about 31% found just once. This chain uses TRBV2 with TRBJ1-5, with unresolved D. This TCR was sampled from a woman under 40 in good health. The specimen was blood. In DNA, the CDR3 is TGTGCCAGCAGTGAAGGGGGAAATCAGCCCCAGCATTTT. As protein: CASSEGGNQPQHF. Full variable domain (missing parts from reference TRBV2 and TRBJ1-5): EPEVTQTPSHQVTQMGQEVILRCVPISNHLYFYWYRQILGQKVEFLVSFYNNEISEKSEIFDDQFSVERPDGSNFTLKIRSTKLEDSAMYFCASSEGGNQPQHFGDGTRLSIL.